The clone carrying this T cell receptor (beta chain) was counted only a few times. Its specificity is unknown. The data were taken from a study of beta chain features in type 1 diabetes. Study results and limitations: The analysis here could not establish whether HLA type shapes TCRB rearrangement. More deletions and fewer insertions at VDJ junctions were found in patients with type 1 diabetes. All four CD4+ subsets of Type 1 diabetes patients contained TCRB CDR3s that were moderately but significantly shorter. Patients showed naive, central memory and Treg TCRB repertoires that appeared more similar than those of healthy donors.

Looked up from germline, CDR1 is SQVTM and CDR2 is ANQGSEA. CDR3 length: 15 residues. V shed 1 base and J shed 4 bases, with 16 bases lying between them. Investigators reverse transcribed all isolated RNA, so they sequenced expressed TCRB transcripts. TCRdb's table, derived via immunoSEQ multiplex PCR, lists solely in-frame clones and lacks some. This table has 640,000 or so clones, about an eighth appearing once. The TCR sequence derives from a man between 18 and 35 years old with type 1 diabetes. What was sequenced was naive CD4+ T cells from blood. The V gene is TRBV29-1, the J gene TRBJ1-1, with D maybe TRBD1 (5 bases). This CDR3 reads CSVEGGWGRSTEAFF. The DNA of the CDR3 is TGCAGCGTTGAAGGGGGATGGGGCAGGAGCACTGAAGCTTTCTTT. The entire variable domain, with the rest obtained from reference TRBV29-1 and TRBJ1-1, is as follows: SAVISQKPSRDICQRGTSLTIQCQVDSQVTMMFWYRQQPGQSLTLIATANQGSEATYESGFVIDKFPISRPNLTFSTLTVSNMSPEDSSIYLCSVEGGWGRSTEAFFGQGTRLTVV.